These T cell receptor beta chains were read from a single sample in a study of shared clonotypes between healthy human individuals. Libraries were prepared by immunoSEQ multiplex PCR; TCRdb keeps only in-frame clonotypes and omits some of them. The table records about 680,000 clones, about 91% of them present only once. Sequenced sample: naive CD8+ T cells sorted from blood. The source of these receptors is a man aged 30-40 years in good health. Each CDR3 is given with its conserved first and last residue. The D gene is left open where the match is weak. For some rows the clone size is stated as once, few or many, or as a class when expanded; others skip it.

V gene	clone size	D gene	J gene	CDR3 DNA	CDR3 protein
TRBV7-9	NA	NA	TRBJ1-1	TGTGCCAGCCGGGGTAGGGGGAACACTGAAGCTTTCTTT	CASRGRGNTEAFF
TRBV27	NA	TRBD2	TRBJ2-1	TGTGCCAGCAGTCAACTTCCGGGACTAGCGGGAGTCAATGAGCAGTTCTTC	CASSQLPGLAGVNEQFF
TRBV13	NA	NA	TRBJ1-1	TGTGCCAGCAGCTTAAGGTTCGGGGGAATCACTGAAGCTTTCTTT	CASSLRFGGITEAFF
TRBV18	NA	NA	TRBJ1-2	TGTGCCAGCTCAAACGAACCCAGACAGGTCTACTATGGCTACACCTTC	CASSNEPRQVYYGYTF
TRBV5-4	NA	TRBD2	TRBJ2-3	TGTGCCAGCAGCTTTAGGGCTAGCGGGAGATCAGATACGCAGTATTTT	CASSFRASGRSDTQYF
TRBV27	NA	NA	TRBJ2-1	TGTGCCAGCCGTACGTGGGGGAGCTCCTACAATGAGCAGTTCTTC	CASRTWGSSYNEQFF
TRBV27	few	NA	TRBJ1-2	TGTGCCAGCAGTTTGAGGGGGAGCTATGGCTACACCTTC	CASSLRGSYGYTF
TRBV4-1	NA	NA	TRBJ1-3	TGCGCCAGCAGCCAAGTCTTAAGGGGCGGCGGCGGAAACACCATATATTTT	CASSQVLRGGGGNTIYF
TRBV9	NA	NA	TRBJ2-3	TGTGCCAGCAGCGTAGGGACGGCTAGCACAGATACGCAGTATTTT	CASSVGTASTDTQYF
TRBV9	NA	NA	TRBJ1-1	TGTGCCAGCAGCGCGACAGGGAACACTGAAGCTTTCTTT	CASSATGNTEAFF
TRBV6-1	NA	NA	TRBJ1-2	TGTGCCAGCAGTGAAGCGTACACGGGGACTGGCTACACCTTC	CASSEAYTGTGYTF
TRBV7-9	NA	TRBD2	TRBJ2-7	TGTGCCAGCAGCTTAGGGAGTAGCGGGAGGGCCTCATACGAGCAGTACTTC	CASSLGSSGRASYEQYF
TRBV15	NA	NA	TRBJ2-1	TGTGCCACCAGCAGAGATCCGGTGTCGTTAGGGGCCCAACCCACCAATGAGCAGTTCTTC	CATSRDPVSLGAQPTNEQFF
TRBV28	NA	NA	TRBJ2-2	TGTGCCAGCAGTTGGATGGGGGACACCGGGGAGCTGTTTTTT	CASSWMGDTGELFF
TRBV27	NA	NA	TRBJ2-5	TGTGCCAGCAGTTTAACGAGCAGTCAGACCCAGTACTTC	CASSLTSSQTQYF
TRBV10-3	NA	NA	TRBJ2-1	TGTGCCATTAGTGCCCTCGTATCCGATGAGCAGTTCTTC	CAISALVSDEQFF
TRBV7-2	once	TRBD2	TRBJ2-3	TGTGCCAGCAGTTCCCCGACTAGCGGGAGGCTCACAGATACGCAGTATTTT	CASSSPTSGRLTDTQYF
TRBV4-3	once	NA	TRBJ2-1	TGCGCCAGCAGCCAAGATAGGACTGAAAATGAGCAGTTCTTC	CASSQDRTENEQFF
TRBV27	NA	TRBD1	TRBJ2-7	TGTGCCAGCAGTACCGACAGGGGCGCTTACTACGAGCAGTACTTC	CASSTDRGAYYEQYF
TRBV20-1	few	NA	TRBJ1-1	TGCAGTGCAGAGGAGGCTTTCTTT	CSAEEAFF
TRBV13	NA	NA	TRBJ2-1	TGTGCCAGCAGCTTGTTTGGCAGCCACAATGAGCAGTTCTTC	CASSLFGSHNEQFF
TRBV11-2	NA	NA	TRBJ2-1	TGTGCCAGCAGAAACGAAGCGGGCCAGAACTCCTACAATGAGCAGTTCTTC	CASRNEAGQNSYNEQFF
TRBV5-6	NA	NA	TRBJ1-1	TGTGCCAGCAGCTTCGGTAACACTGAAGCTTTCTTT	CASSFGNTEAFF
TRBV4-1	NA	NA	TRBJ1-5	TGCGCCAGCAGCCAAGCTGGGACATCCAATCAGCCCCAGCATTTT	CASSQAGTSNQPQHF
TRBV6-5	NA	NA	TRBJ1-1	TGTGCCAGCAGCCTGGCGTCGACAGGTACTGAAGCTTTCTTT	CASSLASTGTEAFF
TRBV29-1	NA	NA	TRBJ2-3	TGCAGCGCCCCGATTGGGGCGTCCACAGATACGCAGTATTTT	CSAPIGASTDTQYF
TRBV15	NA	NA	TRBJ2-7	TGTGCCACCAGCAGAGAAGAGACAGCCTACGAGCAGTACTTC	CATSREETAYEQYF
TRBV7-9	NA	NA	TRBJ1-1	TGTGCCAGCACCCCTTGGGGGTTCCCTGAAGCTTTCTTT	CASTPWGFPEAFF
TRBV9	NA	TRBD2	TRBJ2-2	TGTGCCAGCAGCGGCGAACTAGCGGGGCCTAACACCGGGGAGCTGTTTTTT	CASSGELAGPNTGELFF
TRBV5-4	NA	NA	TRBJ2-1	TGTGCCAGCAGCTTGCGGTGGTCTGGACCGCCACACAATGAGCAGTTCTTC	CASSLRWSGPPHNEQFF
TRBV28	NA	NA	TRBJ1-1	TGTGCCAGCAGTAAGGGTGAGAACACTGAAGCTTTCTTT	CASSKGENTEAFF
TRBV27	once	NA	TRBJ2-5	TGTGCCAGCAGTTTATTGGGCGGTGGAGAGACCCAGTACTTC	CASSLLGGGETQYF
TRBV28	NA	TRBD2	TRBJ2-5	TGTGCCAGCGAACTAGCGGGAGAGAACCAAGAGACCCAGTACTTC	CASELAGENQETQYF
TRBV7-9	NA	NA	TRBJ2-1	TGTGCCAGCAGCTCCCGAGAAGCGGAGTCCTCCTACAATGAGCAGTTCTTC	CASSSREAESSYNEQFF
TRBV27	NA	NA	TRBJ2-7	TGTGCCAGCAGTTTATGGACTGGCTTAAGATACGAGCAGTACTTC	CASSLWTGLRYEQYF
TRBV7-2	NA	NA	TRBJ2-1	TGTGCCAGCAGCTCGGAGTATGAGCAGTTCTTC	CASSSEYEQFF
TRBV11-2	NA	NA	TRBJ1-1	TGTGCCAGCAGCTTCATGGCAGGGCCGAACACTGAAGCTTTCTTT	CASSFMAGPNTEAFF
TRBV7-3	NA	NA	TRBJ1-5	TGTGCCAGCAGCTTTAACAGCAATCAGCCCCAGCATTTT	CASSFNSNQPQHF
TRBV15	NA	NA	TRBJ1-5	TGTGCCACCAGCAGAGACGTAGGGTTTCAGCCCCAGCATTTT	CATSRDVGFQPQHF
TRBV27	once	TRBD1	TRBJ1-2	TGTGCCAGCAGTTCCCTTCGGGACAGGACTTTTCACACCTTC	CASSSLRDRTFHTF
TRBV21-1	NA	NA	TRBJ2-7	TGTGCCAGCAGCGCCCCGGGACAGAACTCCTACGAGCAGTACTTC	CASSAPGQNSYEQYF
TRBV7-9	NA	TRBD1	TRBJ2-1	TGTGCCAGCAGCCTGACCGGGACAGGGGGCTACAATGAGCAGTTCTTC	CASSLTGTGGYNEQFF
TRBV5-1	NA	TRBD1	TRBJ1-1	TGCGCCAGCAGCTCGGACAGGGTCGCTGAAGCTTTCTTT	CASSSDRVAEAFF
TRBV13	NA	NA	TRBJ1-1	TGTGCCAGCAACCTTGGAGACACTGAAGCTTTCTTT	CASNLGDTEAFF
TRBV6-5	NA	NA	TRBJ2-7	TGTGCCAGCAGTTACGACCTAGTCTACGAGCAGTACTTC	CASSYDLVYEQYF
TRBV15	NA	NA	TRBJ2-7	TGTGCCACCAGCATCGGAAAGGGCCACTACGAGCAGTACTTC	CATSIGKGHYEQYF
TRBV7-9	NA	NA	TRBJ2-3	TGTGCCAGCAGCTTAGATTTGACAGGTAAGGGAACGCAGTATTTT	CASSLDLTGKGTQYF
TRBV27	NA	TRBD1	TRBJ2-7	TGTGCCAGCAGTACGGACAGGGAAGCGTACGAGCAGTACTTC	CASSTDREAYEQYF
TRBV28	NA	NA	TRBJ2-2	TGTGCCAGCAGTCCGGCAACTAACACCGGGGAGCTGTTTTTT	CASSPATNTGELFF
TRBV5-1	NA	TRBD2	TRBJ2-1	TGCGCCAGCGCACAGACTAGCGGGAGCAATGAGCAGTTCTTC	CASAQTSGSNEQFF
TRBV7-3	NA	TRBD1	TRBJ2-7	TGTGCCAGCAGCCCGGACTTGGGACAGGAGCAGTACTTC	CASSPDLGQEQYF
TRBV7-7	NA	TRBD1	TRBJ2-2	TGTGCTAGCAGCTTGGGGCCTTGGACAGGGGGAGGCACCGGGGAGCTGTTTTTT	CASSLGPWTGGGTGELFF
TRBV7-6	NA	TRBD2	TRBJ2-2	TGTGCCAGCAGCTCGGGGACTAGCGGACCCGGGGAGCTGTTTTTT	CASSSGTSGPGELFF
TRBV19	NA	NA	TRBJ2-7	TGTGCCAGTAGTCCGACTAGAGGCGCCTACGAGCAGTACTTC	CASSPTRGAYEQYF
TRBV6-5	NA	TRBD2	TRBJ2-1	TGTGCCAGCAGTTACTCGGGGACTAGCTACAATGAGCAGTTCTTC	CASSYSGTSYNEQFF